Here is one TCR beta chain with its context. The clone's antigen remains unknown. Per-base qualities were not stored, and no clone one base away is much larger. Library method: the immunoSEQ multiplex PCR assay. Drawn from immuneACCESS, this table holds only the in-frame rearrangements with V and J called that TCRdb kept. Clones are partly lost; checked studies trace under half to an unresolved V gene and leave the rest unexplained. The sample profile shows 15,000 to 20,000 clones; roughly four fifths of them were found once. More than 20% of the sample comes from the top ten. The sample originates from a study of ipilimumab plus nivolumab after autologous stem cell transplantation (dated by TCRdb to about 2021). Concerning the study at large: The median number of doses received by trial patients was roughly 5 for ipilimumab and 8 or 9 for nivolumab. Primary refractory and relapsed disease were included in the DLBCL cohort, with 18-month progression-free survival of roughly 89% and 26%, respectively. The intent-to-treat population of the trial was made up of around 35 patients. Patients with high-risk diffuse large B cell lymphoma, mature T cell lymphoma, or multiple myeloma undergoing autologous transplant were enrolled in the trial. Overall study outcomes, separate from this receptor: The authors concluded that, as post-transplant consolidation, combined checkpoint inhibition appeared tolerable. The authors stated that profiles of the T cell receptor repertoire, regulatory T cell phenotype and gut microbiota provided a biologic rationale for studying this approach further.

The CDR3 has 14 amino acids, counting the end cysteine and phenylalanine. Only the CDR3 portion is preserved as DNA: 42 bases, with reading frame beginning at the first base. Checkpoint therapy began 14 to 28 days after autologous transplant, with ipilimumab given at 1 mg/kg intravenously on day 1 of selected weeks. Nivolumab was administered at 3 mg/kg intravenously on day 1 of weeks 1, 4, 7, 10, and every two weeks through week 26. Combined checkpoint inhibition with ipilimumab and nivolumab as consolidation after autologous stem cell transplantation was tested in a Phase Ib clinical trial. In this chain, TRBV21-1 is recombined with TRBJ2-1; the table calls TRBD1, which could not be checked here. TRBV21-1 is listed as a pseudogene. The origin of this receptor is a male donor with diffuse large B-cell lymphoma. The specimen comprised PBMCs, sampled in a trial of ipilimumab plus nivolumab as post-transplant consolidation. The CDR3 protein is CASSRRDSHNEQFF. The DNA sequence reads TGTGCCAGCAGCCGCCGGGACAGCCACAATGAGCAGTTCTTC.